A selection of T cell receptor beta chains follows, all from one sample in a study of cytomegalovirus exposure and HLA in healthy donors. Produced via immunoSEQ multiplex PCR; TCRdb's table is partial and in-frame only. The top ten hold approximately 2.7% of the sample, which has 100,000 to 120,000 clones, about 79% seen once. The sequencing input was PBMCs. These receptors were collected from a woman aged 18 to 35 in good health and CMV-seronegative. The CDR3 runs from the conserved cysteine through the conserved F or W. D genes are given only for firm matches. Where a row states a size, it is once, few, many or the class of an expanded clone; other rows omit it.

>NA|TRBD2|TRBJ2-1|TRBV5-1
TGCGCCAGCAGCCAAAGGGGGACTAGCGGGAGACGTGAGCAGTTCTTC
CASSQRGTSGRREQFF
>once|NA|TRBJ1-1|TRBV27
TGTGCCAGCAGTGAGGGGGGGACCAGAGCTTTCTTT
CASSEGGTRAFF
>NA|NA|TRBJ2-5|TRBV25-1
TGTGCCAGCAGTGAAAATCTGGGGGCCCGGGAGACCCAGTACTTC
CASSENLGARETQYF
>once|NA|TRBJ1-2|TRBV10-1
TGCGCCAGCAGTGAGGGCCCCCGAAAGGGCTACACCTTC
CASSEGPRKGYTF
>NA|TRBD1|TRBJ2-1|TRBV19
TGTGCCAGTAGTTGGGGACCGGGACAGGGGGTCAATGAGCAGTTCTTC
CASSWGPGQGVNEQFF
>NA|NA|TRBJ2-7|TRBV5-4
TGTGCCAGCAGCTTGGACGCCGGGGACGAGCAGTACTTC
CASSLDAGDEQYF
>NA|TRBD2|TRBJ2-7|TRBV6-1
TGTGCCAGCAGTCCCGGGACTAGCCTTTCCTACGAGCAGTACTTC
CASSPGTSLSYEQYF
>once|NA|TRBJ2-1|TRBV7-9
TGTGCCAGCAGCTTAGGGTTAGGGAGGCAGATGTACAATGAGCAGTTCTTC
CASSLGLGRQMYNEQFF
>NA|TRBD1|TRBJ1-4|TRBV11-2
TGTGCCAGCAGCTTAAAATCCGGGACAGGACCTGAAAAACTGTTTTTT
CASSLKSGTGPEKLFF
>NA|NA|TRBJ1-2|TRBV30
TGTGCCTGGAGTCCCGCCGGTCTCTATGGCTACACCTTC
CAWSPAGLYGYTF
>NA|NA|TRBJ1-3|TRBV4-1
TGCGCCAGCAGCCAAGAACAGGCTTTCTCTGGAAACACCATATATTTT
CASSQEQAFSGNTIYF
>NA|NA|TRBJ1-2|TRBV28
TGTGCCAGCAGTCGTAGGGCCCGGGGAATTCACGGCTACACCTTC
CASSRRARGIHGYTF
>once|NA|TRBJ1-1|TRBV7-9
TGTGCCAGCAGCTTAGAGCCCCGGGGAAACACTGAAGCTTTCTTT
CASSLEPRGNTEAFF
>few|NA|TRBJ1-1|TRBV7-6
TGTGCCAGCAGCCGACAGGAGAACACTGAAGCTTTCTTT
CASSRQENTEAFF
>NA|NA|TRBJ1-1|TRBV19
TGTGCCAGTAGTGCCCAGGGAGGGTCCAACACTGAAGCTTTCTTT
CASSAQGGSNTEAFF
>NA|NA|TRBJ1-5|TRBV10-2
TGCGCCAGCAGTGAGTTAGGGAGGGAGGGTCAGCCCCAGCATTTT
CASSELGREGQPQHF
>NA|NA|TRBJ1-2|TRBV30
TGTGCCTGGAGATCAAGCAGGGATGGCTACACCTTC
CAWRSSRDGYTF
>NA|TRBD1|TRBJ1-1|TRBV5-4
TGTGCCAGCAGCTCTTTGACAGGGTGGGGGTCGGAGAACACTGAAGCTTTCTTT
CASSSLTGWGSENTEAFF
>NA|NA|TRBJ1-2|TRBV28
TGTGCCAGCAGTTCTGCGGGGCGGAAGGGCTACACCTTC
CASSSAGRKGYTF
>NA|NA|TRBJ1-4|TRBV6-5
TGTGCCAGCGCTAGTACAGGGCGGAGAGGGGAAAAACTGTTTTTT
CASASTGRRGEKLFF
>few|TRBD1|TRBJ1-2|TRBV29-1
TGCAGCGTCTCAACAACAGGGGACGGCTACACCTTC
CSVSTTGDGYTF
>once|TRBD1|TRBJ1-2|TRBV28
TGTGCCAGCAGGTATTACAGGACAGGGGGCATAGCTAACTATGGCTACACCTTC
CASRYYRTGGIANYGYTF
>NA|NA|TRBJ1-6|TRBV7-2
TGTGCCAGCAGCTTGCCCGACAGAAATTCACCCCTCCACTTT
CASSLPDRNSPLHF
>NA|TRBD1|TRBJ1-2|TRBV5-4
TGTGCCAGCAGCGCACAGGGGTATGGCTACACCTTC
CASSAQGYGYTF
>NA|NA|TRBJ1-1|TRBV7-5
TGTGCCAGAAGCTTGGGGACCAGGGGCACTGAAGCTTTCTTT
CARSLGTRGTEAFF
>NA|NA|TRBJ1-1|TRBV7-2
TGTGCCAGCAGCCGACAGATCGAAGCTTTCTTT
CASSRQIEAFF
>few|NA|TRBJ1-1|TRBV7-8
TGTGCCAGCAGCTTAGGTGGCAGGGAGGCTGAAGCTTTCTTT
CASSLGGREAEAFF
>NA|NA|TRBJ2-4|TRBV21-1
TGTGCCAGCAACGGACAAGCCAAAAACATTCAGTACTTC
CASNGQAKNIQYF
>NA|TRBD1|TRBJ1-4|TRBV30
TGTGCCTTCGAAGTAACAGGGGCTAGGGAAAAACTGTTTTTT
CAFEVTGAREKLFF
>NA|NA|TRBJ2-1|TRBV28
TGTGCCAGCAGTCGCGTGAATGAGCAGTTCTTC
CASSRVNEQFF
>NA|NA|TRBJ2-7|TRBV5-4
TGTGCCAGCAGCTTAGGCCTCAGCGCGGAGTACGAGCAGTACTTC
CASSLGLSAEYEQYF
>once|NA|TRBJ1-3|TRBV30
TGTGCCTGGAGTATGGGCGGGGGAAACACCATATATTTT
CAWSMGGGNTIYF
>NA|TRBD1|TRBJ1-1|TRBV7-2
TGTGCCAGCAGCTTCCTCAGGGGGCAGAACACTGAAGCTTTCTTT
CASSFLRGQNTEAFF
>NA|TRBD1|TRBJ1-3|TRBV27
TGTGCCAGCAGGACACAGGGGGCTGGAAACACCATATATTTT
CASRTQGAGNTIYF
>NA|NA|TRBJ1-1|TRBV5-1
TGCGCCAGCAGCCGGGGGAACAGACCGAACACTGAAGCTTTCTTT
CASSRGNRPNTEAFF
>NA|TRBD1|TRBJ2-7|TRBV28
TGTGCCAGCAGTTTACCCGGGACAGAAGCTGGGGAGCAGTACTTC
CASSLPGTEAGEQYF
>NA|NA|TRBJ1-5|TRBV7-8
TGTGCCAGCAGCTTAGCGTTTGGCCAGCCCCAGCATTTT
CASSLAFGQPQHF
>NA|NA|TRBJ1-1|TRBV11-2
TGTGCCAGCAGCTTAGGGCTTTCAGGGTTGAACACTGAAGCTTTCTTT
CASSLGLSGLNTEAFF
>NA|TRBD2|TRBJ2-1|TRBV2
TGTGCCAGTACTAGCGGGGGGGCGGGTGTGTACAATGAGCAGTTCTTC
CASTSGGAGVYNEQFF
>NA|TRBD2|TRBJ2-7|TRBV19
TGTGCCAGTAGCATCCAAGCGGGAGGCCGTTACGAGCAGTACTTC
CASSIQAGGRYEQYF
>NA|TRBD2|TRBJ2-5|TRBV7-7
TGTGCTAGCAGCCCGAGGACTAGCGGGAGTGAGACCCAGTACTTC
CASSPRTSGSETQYF
>NA|TRBD1|TRBJ2-1|TRBV19
TGTGCCAGTAGTATATTATGGACAGGGGCCTACAATGAGCAGTTCTTC
CASSILWTGAYNEQFF
>NA|TRBD1|TRBJ1-1|TRBV7-8
TGTGCCAGCAGCTTAGCTACGACAGGGGGAGCTTTCTTT
CASSLATTGGAFF
>few|NA|TRBJ1-1|TRBV10-3
TGTGCCATCAGTCAAGCCAGGGAGAACACTGAAGCTTTCTTT
CAISQARENTEAFF
>NA|NA|TRBJ1-1|TRBV6-6
TGTGCCAGCAGTTACTTGACAGGGAACACTGAAGCTTTCTTT
CASSYLTGNTEAFF
>NA|NA|TRBJ2-7|TRBV7-8
TGTGCCAGCAGCTTATCAGGGGTAATCGACGAGCAGTACTTC
CASSLSGVIDEQYF
>NA|TRBD2|TRBJ2-1|TRBV5-1
TGCGCCAGCAGCCCCCCGACTAGCGGGGGCGGCGCCTACAATGAGCAGTTCTTC
CASSPPTSGGGAYNEQFF
>NA|TRBD1|TRBJ1-1|TRBV9
TGTGCCAGCAGCGTAGGCTGGGGACAGGGGAACACTGAAGCTTTCTTT
CASSVGWGQGNTEAFF
>NA|NA|TRBJ1-6|TRBV7-2
TGTGCCAGCAGCTTAGCTTCTGGCAGTCGCTCACCCCTCCACTTT
CASSLASGSRSPLHF
>NA|NA|TRBJ1-5|TRBV9
TGTGCCAGCAGCCCGGGACAATTTAGCAATCAGCCCCAGCATTTT
CASSPGQFSNQPQHF
>NA|NA|TRBJ1-5|TRBV7-9
TGTGCCAGCAGCTTTAAGGCGGATCAGCCCCAGCATTTT
CASSFKADQPQHF
>NA|NA|TRBJ1-2|TRBV21-1
TGTGCCAGCAGCAACGGAGGGGGGGACTATGGCTACACCTTC
CASSNGGGDYGYTF
>NA|NA|TRBJ1-2|TRBV29-1
TGCAGCGCCATACTGGGCCGCTATGGCTACACCTTC
CSAILGRYGYTF